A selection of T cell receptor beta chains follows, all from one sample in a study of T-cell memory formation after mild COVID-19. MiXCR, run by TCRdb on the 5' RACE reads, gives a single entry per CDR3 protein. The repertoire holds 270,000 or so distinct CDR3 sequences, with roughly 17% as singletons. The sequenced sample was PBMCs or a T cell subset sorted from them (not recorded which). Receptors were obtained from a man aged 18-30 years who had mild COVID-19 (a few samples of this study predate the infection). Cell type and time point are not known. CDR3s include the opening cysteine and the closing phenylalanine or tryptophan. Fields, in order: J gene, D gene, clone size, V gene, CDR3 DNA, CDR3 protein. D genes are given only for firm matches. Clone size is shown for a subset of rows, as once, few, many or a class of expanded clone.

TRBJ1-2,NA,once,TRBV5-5,TGTGCCAGCAGACCGGGACAAGGCGGAGGCTACACCTTC,CASRPGQGGGYTF
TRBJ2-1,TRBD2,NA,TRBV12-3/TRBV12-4,TGTGCCAGCAGAGCGGGGGCCCCGTGGGGTAATGAGCAGTTCTTC,CASRAGAPWGNEQFF
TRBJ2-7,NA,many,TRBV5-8,TGTGCCAGCAGCCCCCCCGGGGCCTACGAGCAGTACTTC,CASSPPGAYEQYF
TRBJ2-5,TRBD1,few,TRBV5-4,TGTGCCAGCAGCACATGGCGTGGACAGGGGGCGGGAAAGACCCAGTACTTC,CASSTWRGQGAGKTQYF
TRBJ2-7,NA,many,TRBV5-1,TGCGCCAGCAGCCTAGACGGTTCCTACGAGCAGTACTTC,CASSLDGSYEQYF
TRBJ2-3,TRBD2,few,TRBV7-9,TGTGCCAGCAGCCGGGACTACAGCACAGATACGCAGTATTTT,CASSRDYSTDTQYF
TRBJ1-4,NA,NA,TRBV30,TGTGCCTGGAGCTTAGGAGGCGGGGGTAATGAAAAACTGTTTTTT,CAWSLGGGGNEKLFF
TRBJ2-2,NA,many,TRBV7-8,TGTGCCAGCAGCTCGAGGACAACGAACACCGGGGAGCTGTTTTTT,CASSSRTTNTGELFF
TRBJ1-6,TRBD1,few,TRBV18,TGTGCCAGCTCACCACTCGACAGGGAGAATTCACCCCTCCACTTT,CASSPLDRENSPLHF
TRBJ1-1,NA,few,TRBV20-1,TGCAGTGCTCGAGACAGTACGAGAGGCACTGAAGCTTTCTTT,CSARDSTRGTEAFF
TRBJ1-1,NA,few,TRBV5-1,TGCGCCAGCAGCTTAGGGACATTGCCCGCTATGAACACTGAAGCTTTCTTT,CASSLGTLPAMNTEAFF
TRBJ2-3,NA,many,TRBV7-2,TGTGCCAGCAGCGGATACGGTACGCAGTATTTT,CASSGYGTQYF
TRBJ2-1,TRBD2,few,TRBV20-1,TGCAGTGCTAGGGGGGAGGGTTCGGGTGAGCAGTTCTTC,CSARGEGSGEQFF
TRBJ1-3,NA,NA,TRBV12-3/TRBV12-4,TGTGCCAGCAGTAGTAACACCATATATTTT,CASSSNTIYF
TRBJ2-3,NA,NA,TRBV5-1,TGCGCCAGCAGCTTGAAGTTGTCAGGGCCAGATACGCAGTATTTT,CASSLKLSGPDTQYF
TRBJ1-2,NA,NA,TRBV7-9,TGTGCCAGCAGCTCTGACGCAAGCTATGGCTACACCTTC,CASSSDASYGYTF
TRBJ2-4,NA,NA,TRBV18,TGTGCCAGCTCACCCGAGGGCAGGGGTTTTTTGGACATTCAGTACTTC,CASSPEGRGFLDIQYF
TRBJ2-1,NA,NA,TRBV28,TGTGCCAGCAGTGGTCCCTCCTACAATGAGCAGTTCTTC,CASSGPSYNEQFF
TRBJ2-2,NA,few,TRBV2,TGTGCCAGCAGGGAAGGAATAGCCGGGGAGCTGTTTTTT,CASREGIAGELFF
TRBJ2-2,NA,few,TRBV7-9,TGTGCCAGCAGCTTACCGACAGTAAACACCGGGGAGCTGTTTTTT,CASSLPTVNTGELFF
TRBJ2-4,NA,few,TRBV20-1,TGCAGTGGCCGCCAGTCGACCCTGGCCAAAAACATTCAGTACTTC,CSGRQSTLAKNIQYF
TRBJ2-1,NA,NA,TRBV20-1,TGCAGTGCTAGAGTTTCGGGGAATGAGCAGTTCTTC,CSARVSGNEQFF
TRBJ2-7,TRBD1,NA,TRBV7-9,TGTGCCAGCAGAGCCCCAGGGACAGGCCACTCCTACGAGCAGTACTTC,CASRAPGTGHSYEQYF
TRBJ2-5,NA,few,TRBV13,TGTGCCAGCAGCTTATACCAGGGCCAAGAGACCCAGTACTTC,CASSLYQGQETQYF
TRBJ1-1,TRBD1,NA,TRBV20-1,TGCAGTGCTAGAGGGAACAGGGGATCTGGCACTGAAGCTTTCTTT,CSARGNRGSGTEAFF
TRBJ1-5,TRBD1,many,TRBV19,TGTGCCAGTGACAGGGGCTCCGGACGGGGCAATCAGCCCCAGCATTTT,CASDRGSGRGNQPQHF
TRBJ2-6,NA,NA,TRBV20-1,TGCAGTGCTAGAAAGTGGTGGGGGGAAAAGGCCTCTGGGGCCAACGTCCTGACTTTC,CSARKWWGEKASGANVLTF
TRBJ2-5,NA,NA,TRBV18,TGTGCCAGCTCACCTGGCGGCCTGGAGACCCAGTACTTC,CASSPGGLETQYF
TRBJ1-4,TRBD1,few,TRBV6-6,TGTGCCAGCCGGCGGGACAGTCCAATTGGGAAACTGTTTTTT,CASRRDSPIGKLFF
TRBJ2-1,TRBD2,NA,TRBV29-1,TGCAGCGCTGGACTAGCGGGGAGGGGTAATGAGCAGTTCTTC,CSAGLAGRGNEQFF
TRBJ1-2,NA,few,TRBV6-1,TGTGCCAGCAAGAGTGGGACAACTCTCAACTATGGCTACACCTTC,CASKSGTTLNYGYTF
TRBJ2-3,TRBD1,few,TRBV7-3,TGTGCCAGCAGCTTAGTTGATGGGGACAGCCCGCATTTT,CASSLVDGDSPHF
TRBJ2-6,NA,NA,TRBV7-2,TGTGCCAGCAGCTTAGTCGCTTGGGGGGCCAACGTCCTGACTTTC,CASSLVAWGANVLTF
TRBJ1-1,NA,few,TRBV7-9,TGTGCCAGCAGCTACTTTTCGGTGTTGGGGAATGAAGCTTTCTTT,CASSYFSVLGNEAFF
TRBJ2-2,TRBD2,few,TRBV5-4,TGTGCCAGCGGACTAGCGGGGGACGGCGGGGAGCTGTTTTTT,CASGLAGDGGELFF
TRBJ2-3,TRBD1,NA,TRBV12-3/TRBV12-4,TGTGCCAGCAGCCCCACCGGGACAGGGTATTCCACAGATACGCAGTATTTT,CASSPTGTGYSTDTQYF
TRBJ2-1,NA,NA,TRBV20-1,TGCAGTGCTAGAGTACGGCTCCTTGGTGTCGTTCTGTACAATGAGCAGTTCTTC,CSARVRLLGVVLYNEQFF
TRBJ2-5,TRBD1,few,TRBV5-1,TGCGCCAGCAGCTCCCCGGGACAGCAAGAGACCCAGTACTTC,CASSSPGQQETQYF
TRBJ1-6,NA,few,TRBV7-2,TGTGCCAGCAGCTTCCGGTGGTCCCAGACCTATAATTCACCCCTCCACTTT,CASSFRWSQTYNSPLHF
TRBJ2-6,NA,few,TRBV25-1,TGTGCCAGCAGTGAATCATATGACCGGACAGGGGCCAACGTCCTGACTTTC,CASSESYDRTGANVLTF
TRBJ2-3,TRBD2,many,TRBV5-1,TGCGCCAGCAGCTTGGAGGCGCGGGGGGGTAGTACGCAGTATTTT,CASSLEARGGSTQYF
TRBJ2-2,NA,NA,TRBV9,TGTGCCAGCAGCGCTGGGACGGGTAACACCGGGGAGCTGTTTTTT,CASSAGTGNTGELFF
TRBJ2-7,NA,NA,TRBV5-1,TGCGCCAGCAGCTTGAGGTGGGCCAGCTACGAGCAGTACTTC,CASSLRWASYEQYF
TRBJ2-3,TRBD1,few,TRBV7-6,TGTGCCAGCAGCCCGGAAGGGGGCCCCCACTCGCAGTATTTT,CASSPEGGPHSQYF
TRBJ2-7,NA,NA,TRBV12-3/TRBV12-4,TGTGCCAGCAGTTCGTCAGGGGATCACGAGCAGTACTTC,CASSSSGDHEQYF
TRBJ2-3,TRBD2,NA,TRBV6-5,TGTGCCAGCAGGGGGACTACCTCTAGCACAGATACGCAGTATTTT,CASRGTTSSTDTQYF
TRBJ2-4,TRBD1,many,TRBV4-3,TGCGCCAGCAGCCAGGACGGACAGGGAAACATTCAGTACTTC,CASSQDGQGNIQYF
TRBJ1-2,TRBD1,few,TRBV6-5,TGTGCCAGCAGCCGTCATACAGGGGCCAGCTATGGCTACACCTTC,CASSRHTGASYGYTF
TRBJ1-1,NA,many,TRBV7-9,TGTGCCAGCATTGGGGTTGGGACTGAAGCTTTCTTT,CASIGVGTEAFF
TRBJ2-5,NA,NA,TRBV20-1,TGCAGTGCTAGATCGGTATTTAAGGCGAGGGAAGAGACCCAGTACTTC,CSARSVFKAREETQYF
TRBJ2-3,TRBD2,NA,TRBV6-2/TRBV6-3,TGTGCCAGCAGTACAAGCCTAGCGGGGGGCACAGATACGCAGTATTTT,CASSTSLAGGTDTQYF
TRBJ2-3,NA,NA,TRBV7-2,TGTGCCAGCAGCAAACCAGCTGCAGATACGCAGTATTTT,CASSKPAADTQYF
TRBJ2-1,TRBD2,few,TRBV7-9,TGTGCCAGCACTAGGCAATGGTCTAGCGGGTCCAATGAGCAGTTCTTC,CASTRQWSSGSNEQFF
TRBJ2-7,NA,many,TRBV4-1,TGCGCCAGCAGCCAAGATAATATCTACGAGCAGTACTTC,CASSQDNIYEQYF
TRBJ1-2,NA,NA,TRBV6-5,TGTGCCAGCAGTTATCGAGGGATGGGTGGCTACACCTTC,CASSYRGMGGYTF
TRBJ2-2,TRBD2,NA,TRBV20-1,TGCAGCGCCGGGGGGTATAACACCGGGGAGCTGTTTTTT,CSAGGYNTGELFF
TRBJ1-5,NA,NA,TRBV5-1,TGCGCCAGCAGCCCCGGACGGGAGCGCCAGCCCCAGCATTTT,CASSPGRERQPQHF